These 17 T cell receptor beta chains originate from one sample sequenced in a study of CD8 T cells in ankylosing spondylitis. Each CDR3 protein gets one entry after TCRdb re-called the 5' RACE reads with MiXCR. The data show fewer than 250,000 distinct CDR3 sequences, 30% to 40% seen once. Sequencing was performed on blood, either unsorted or a sorted T cell fraction (not recorded which). The receptor set was obtained from a male donor with ankylosing spondylitis or in good health (not recorded which).

This clonotype was picked up many times. V and J are TRBV29-1 and TRBJ2-7; D could derive from TRBD1 or TRBD2 (6 bases each). The CDR3 has 12 residues. With 6 bases removed from V and 5 bases from J, the gap between germline ends came to 14 bases. Germline V gives CDR1 SQVTM, CDR2 ANQGSEA. The CDR3 reads CSVSPRGDEQYF. The CDR3 nucleotides are TGCAGCGTGAGCCCGAGGGGGGACGAGCAGTACTTC.

The V gene is TRBV10-3, the J gene TRBJ2-7, with D tentatively TRBD1 (6 bases). CDR3 length: 15 amino acids. The V gene's germline CDR1 is ENHRY and CDR2 SYGVKD. Trimming took 1 base from V and 1 from J, leaving 11 bases between them. CDR3 region: CAISEFAGESYEQYF. DNA of the CDR3: TGTGCCATCAGTGAGTTCGCAGGGGAATCCTACGAGCAGTACTTC.

A few counts support this clonotype. The rearrangement links TRBV12-3 or TRBV12-4 to TRBJ1-2; D might be TRBD1 (5 bases). The CDR3 covers 16 residues. Trimming removed 3 bases at V and 3 bases at J, with 17 bases between. The CDR3 nucleotides are TGTGCCAGCAGTTTCGAGGGGCCAGGTGCCTACTATGGCTACACCTTC. This sequence encodes CASSFEGPGAYYGYTF.

The rearrangement uses TRBV5-1 and TRBJ2-5; no firm D call. Per germline, CDR1 SGHRS and CDR2 YFSETQ. CDR3 length equals 12 residues. V was cut by 7 bases and J by 2 bases, with 9 bases left in between. CDR3 in amino acids: CASQKGQETQYF. The CDR3 nucleotides are TGCGCCAGCCAAAAGGGTCAAGAGACCCAGTACTTC.

The chain uses TRBV20-1 and TRBJ2-5; 9 nucleotides line up with TRBD1. CDR1 is DFQATT, CDR2 SNEGSKA, per germline (reference sequence). V shed 5 bases, J shed 4 bases, and the junction held 8 bases outside the gene matches. The CDR3 is made up of 14 amino acids. CDR3 bases: TGCAGTGCTTCCCCGACAGGGGGGAGAGAGACCCAGTACTTC. It translates to CSASPTGGRETQYF.

A few counts support this clonotype. The chain is built from TRBV6-1 and TRBJ1-6; TRBD1 might be the D (6 bases). V shed 0 bases and J shed 11 bases, with 20 bases lying between them. The germline gives CDR1 MNHNS, CDR2 SASEGT. The CDR3 runs to 17 residues. The CDR3 sequence: CASSEAQWGRGGTPLHF. CDR3 sequence (DNA): TGTGCCAGCAGTGAAGCGCAATGGGGGCGCGGGGGGACACCCCTCCACTTT.

This clonotype was found a few times. The chain employs TRBV19 and TRBJ2-7; D could derive from TRBD1 or TRBD2 (6 bases each). Trimming left V 7 bases short and J 3 bases short, with 19 bases between. The germline CDR1 and CDR2 sequences are LNHDA and SQIVND (reference sequence). This CDR3 contains 15 residues. CDR3 bases: TGTGCCAGTACCCTACGGTTCGGGGGCAGCTACGAGCAGTACTTC. Protein: CASTLRFGGSYEQYF.

This clonotype has a handful of counts. The V call is TRBV12-3 or TRBV12-4, the J call TRBJ2-1, with D hard to call. The CDR3 runs 12 residues. V was clipped by 3 bases and J by 9 bases, with 9 bases between them. In DNA, the CDR3 is TGTGCCAGCAGTTTGGCGGTTGGTGAGCAGTTCTTC. Translation gives CASSLAVGEQFF.

This clonotype was detected a few times. The chain combines TRBV20-1 with TRBJ2-3; 9 bases fit TRBD2. This CDR3 spans 13 amino acids. Trimming removed 3 bases from V and 4 bases from J; junction bases left unmatched: 2. Per germline, CDR1 DFQATT and CDR2 SNEGSKA (reference sequence). CDR3 residues: CSASGGGADTQYF. CDR3 in DNA: TGCAGTGCTAGTGGCGGGGGGGCAGATACGCAGTATTTT.

The chain recombines TRBV5-1 with TRBJ2-5; 9 positions agree with TRBD1. The J segment lost 1 base and the V segment lost 3 bases, leaving 10 bases of the junction unmatched. CDR3 length: 17 amino acids. In germline, CDR1 is SGHRS, CDR2 YFSETQ. The CDR3 bases are TGCGCCAGCAGCTCACCCAGAGGGACAGGGATCCAAGAGACCCAGTACTTC. Translating it yields CASSSPRGTGIQETQYF. Together with reference TRBV5-1 and TRBJ2-5, the CDR3 gives the full variable domain: KAGVTQTPRYLIKTRGQQVTLSCSPISGHRSVSWYQQTPGQGLQFLFEYFSETQRNKGNFPGRFSGRQFSNSRSEMNVSTLELGDSALYLCASSSPRGTGIQETQYFGPGTRLLVL.

The chain carries TRBV4-1 and TRBJ2-5, with 7 nucleotides matching TRBD2. The CDR3 extends over 16 amino acids. V lost 0 bases, J lost 3 bases, and 7 bases stayed unmatched. CDR1 is MGHRA, CDR2 YSYEKL, per germline. The CDR3 here is CASSQDPRLAEETQYF. CDR3 nucleotide sequence: TGCGCCAGCAGCCAAGATCCGAGGCTAGCGGAAGAGACCCAGTACTTC.

There are many counts of this clonotype. This sequence joins TRBV29-1 and TRBJ2-7; D gene ambiguous. This CDR3 is built from 14 residues. V dropped 7 bases and J dropped 2 bases, with 18 bases sitting between them. Germline CDR1 reads SQVTM; CDR2 reads ANQGSEA. CDR3 amino acids: CSAVGAELPYEQYF. CDR3 sequence (DNA): TGCAGCGCCGTGGGTGCAGAGCTACCCTACGAGCAGTACTTC.

J is TRBJ1-2 and V is TRBV12-3 or TRBV12-4; TRBD1 aligns across 7 bases. The CDR3 has 14 amino acids. V shed 5 bases, J shed 4 bases, and the junction held 7 bases outside the gene matches. As DNA, the CDR3 is TGTGCCAGCAGTACTCCGACAGGGAGCTATGGCTACACCTTC. Translating gives CASSTPTGSYGYTF.

This clonotype has ten or more counts. CDR3 sequence reads: CASSDRGGPYEQYF. The DNA for the CDR3 is TGTGCCAGCAGTGACCGGGGGGGGCCCTACGAGCAGTACTTC. This sequence joins TRBV6-4 and TRBJ2-7; 8 bases map to TRBD2. Trimming removed 2 bases from V and 2 bases from J; junction bases left unmatched: 2. This CDR3 spans 14 amino acids. CDR1 is MRHNA, CDR2 SNTAGT, per germline.

V and J are TRBV5-5 and TRBJ2-6, with a tentative D call TRBD2 (5 bases). Germline V lookup: CDR1 SGHKS, CDR2 YYEKEE (reference sequence). The CDR3 length is 16 residues. The V end was cut by 0 bases, the J end by 1 base, with 8 bases between. The CDR3 DNA reads as TGTGCCAGCAGCTTGGGGGCGGGTTCTGGGGCCAACGTCCTGACTTTC. Amino acids: CASSLGAGSGANVLTF. Drawing the rest from reference TRBV5-5 and TRBJ2-6, the complete variable domain is DAGVTQSPTHLIKTRGQQVTLRCSPISGHKSVSWYQQVLGQGPQFIFQYYEKEERGRGNFPDRFSARQFPNYSSELNVNALLLGDSALYLCASSLGAGSGANVLTFGAGSRLTVL.

This clonotype was seen a handful of times. The rearrangement links TRBV20-1 to TRBJ1-5; 9 nucleotides agree with TRBD1. With 6 bases clipped from V and 5 bases from J, the junction kept 8 bases outside the gene matches. The CDR3 loop spans 14 amino acids. Per the germline V gene, CDR1 is DFQATT and CDR2 is SNEGSKA (reference sequence). This CDR3 is CSAPAGQGYQPQHF. In DNA form, the CDR3 reads TGCAGTGCGCCAGCAGGACAGGGGTATCAGCCCCAGCATTTT.

In this sample, this clonotype turned up a few times. This chain connects TRBV6-1 to TRBJ2-7; D assignment may be TRBD1 or TRBD2 (6 bases each). The V gene lost 0 bases and the J gene lost 3 bases, with 15 bases spanning the gap. The CDR3 has 16 amino acids. In germline, CDR1 is MNHNS, CDR2 SASEGT. The CDR3 is CASSEAVSGADYEQYF. DNA of the CDR3: TGTGCCAGCAGTGAAGCCGTTTCGGGGGCAGACTACGAGCAGTACTTC.